The 20 T cell receptor beta chains below all came from one sample that was sequenced in a study of CD8 T cells in ankylosing spondylitis. One entry per CDR3 protein, called by TCRdb with MiXCR from the 5' RACE reads. The sample includes about 250,000 distinct CDR3 sequences, around 25% of them seen just once. The sequenced sample was blood, either unsorted or a sorted T cell fraction (not recorded which). Receptors originate from a male donor with ankylosing spondylitis or in good health (not recorded which).

The chain combines TRBV20-1 with TRBJ2-7, with 11 bases aligning to TRBD2. There are 16 residues in the CDR3. Germline assignment: CDR1 DFQATT and CDR2 SNEGSKA (reference sequence). V trimming: 3 bases; J trimming: 3 bases; junction bases outside the gene matches: 10. The CDR3 DNA follows: TGCAGTGCTAGGATACTAGCGGGGGTGGTGAGCTACGAGCAGTACTTC. Amino acid sequence: CSARILAGVVSYEQYF.

This clonotype showed up just a few times. The rearrangement uses TRBV20-1 and TRBJ1-2; TRBD1 agrees at 7 bases. This CDR3 has 14 residues. V dropped 1 base and J dropped 7; count of bases not matched to a gene: 9. Germline CDR1 reads DFQATT; CDR2 reads SNEGSKA (reference sequence). The CDR3 nucleotides are TGCAGTGCTAGAGTACAGGGGCACGGAAGTGGCTACACCTTC. Amino acids: CSARVQGHGSGYTF.

The gene calls are TRBV20-1 and TRBJ2-7; the D call may be TRBD1 or TRBD2 (5 bases each). CDR1 DFQATT and CDR2 SNEGSKA come from the germline V gene (reference sequence). The CDR3 consists of 15 residues. Trimming cost V 2 bases and J 0 bases, with 14 bases left between them. CDR3 coding DNA: TGCAGTGCTAGAATCCCGGGACGGTACTCCTACGAGCAGTACTTC. Translation gives CSARIPGRYSYEQYF.

Regarding this clonotype: A much larger clone differs from this one at a single base, so this may be a read error. The CDR3 DNA sequence: TGTGCCGGCAGTGTTACTAGCGGGGGGGCCCGCCGGGAGCAGTACTTC. Protein sequence: CAGSVTSGGARREQYF. V is TRBV12-3 or TRBV12-4 and J is TRBJ2-7; 13 bases map to TRBD2. The CDR3 loop spans 16 amino acids.

This clonotype occurred many times. The chain links TRBV12-3 or TRBV12-4 to TRBJ1-2; tentative D call: TRBD1 (5 bases). This CDR3 region has 12 residues. V was pared by 3 bases and J by 5 bases, with 7 bases between. This CDR3 is CASSFKGYGYTF. CDR3 sequence (DNA): TGTGCCAGCAGTTTTAAGGGGTATGGCTACACCTTC.

The V call is TRBV20-1, the J call TRBJ2-1, with 9 bases matching TRBD2. This CDR3 has 14 amino acids. The germline gives CDR1 DFQATT, CDR2 SNEGSKA (reference sequence). J lost 6 bases, V lost 2 bases, and 5 bases had no gene match. This CDR3 is CSARSAGGPNEQFF. For the CDR3, the DNA is TGCAGTGCTAGATCTGCGGGGGGGCCCAATGAGCAGTTCTTC.

The table lists this clonotype with many counts. The chain combines TRBV20-1 with TRBJ2-1, with no clear D. Germline V gene data show CDR1 as DFQATT and CDR2 as SNEGSKA (reference sequence). This CDR3 has 14 amino acids. V lost 6 bases and J lost 4, with 16 bases in between. This chain's CDR3 is CSAQRPNPYNEQFF. The CDR3 region has the DNA TGCAGTGCGCAGAGGCCCAACCCGTACAATGAGCAGTTCTTC.

This clonotype was detected ten times or more. The DNA of the CDR3 is TGTGCCAGCAGCCCATCCGTCGCGGTTAATGAGCAGTTCTTC. Amino acid sequence: CASSPSVAVNEQFF. The chain has TRBV7-2 and TRBJ2-1; D remains unclear. Trimming shortened V by 5 bases and J by 7 bases, and 15 bases separated the two germline ends. This CDR3 spans 14 amino acids. Per the germline V gene, CDR1 is SGHTA and CDR2 is FQGNSA.

The table lists this clonotype with many counts. The chain links TRBV20-1 to TRBJ2-7, with D maybe TRBD2 (5 bases). This CDR3 contains 12 residues. From germline, CDR1 is DFQATT and CDR2 SNEGSKA (reference sequence). Trimming left V 4 bases short and J 5 bases short, with 12 bases between. The CDR3 nucleotides are TGCAGTGCTAATACCGGGAAGAACGAGCAGTACTTC. This encodes CSANTGKNEQYF.

This clonotype was counted only a few times. This chain links TRBV20-1 with TRBJ2-1; TRBD2 matches at 13 bases. Unmatched junction bases numbered 3, after V lost 3 bases and J lost 4 bases. CDR1 and CDR2 (germline): DFQATT, SNEGSKA (reference sequence). The CDR3 spans 15 residues. CDR3 loop: CSARELAGGYNEQFF. In DNA, the CDR3 is TGCAGTGCTAGGGAACTAGCGGGGGGGTACAATGAGCAGTTCTTC.

This clonotype was observed many times. This chain joins TRBV3-1 and TRBJ2-3; D not resolved. The V gene's germline CDR1 is LGHDT and CDR2 YNNKEL (reference sequence). V was trimmed by 0 bases and J by 8 bases, leaving 9 bases between them. The CDR3 contains 13 residues. The CDR3 DNA is TGTGCCAGCAGCCAAGATCGTAGAAGTACGCAGTATTTT. This codes for CASSQDRRSTQYF.

The count of this clonotype is one. V is TRBV5-1 and J is TRBJ2-5, with no clear D. Per the germline V gene, CDR1 is SGHRS and CDR2 is YFSETQ. CDR3 length: 13 residues. V lost 0 bases to trimming and J lost 0 bases, with 3 bases between them. The CDR3: CASSLANQETQYF. The CDR3 nucleotides are TGCGCCAGCAGCTTGGCCAACCAAGAGACCCAGTACTTC.

This clonotype was found once. The V and J genes are TRBV20-1 and TRBJ2-1; possible D gene TRBD1, 6 bases. The CDR3 has 11 residues. The germline CDR1 and CDR2 sequences are DFQATT and SNEGSKA (reference sequence). Trimming pared 6 bases from V and 6 bases from J, leaving 9 bases between. The CDR3, as DNA: TGCAGTGCCCCAGGGGCCAATGAGCAGTTCTTC. It is translated as CSAPGANEQFF.

There are many counts of this clonotype. The gene calls are TRBV20-1 and TRBJ2-7; possibly TRBD1 or TRBD2 for D (6 bases each). The CDR3 is made up of 12 amino acids. CDR1 and CDR2 from the germline V gene are DFQATT and SNEGSKA (reference sequence). Trimming removed 7 bases at V and 3 bases at J, with 13 bases between. The CDR3 protein is CSVRGGNYEQYF. In DNA, the CDR3 is TGCAGTGTCAGAGGGGGGAACTACGAGCAGTACTTC.

There are many counts of this clonotype. The V call is TRBV7-9, the J call TRBJ1-2; TRBD1 might be the D (5 bases). This CDR3 has 15 residues. Germline assignment: CDR1 SEHNR and CDR2 FQNEAQ (reference sequence). V gave up 5 bases and J gave up 4 bases, with 17 bases separating them. The CDR3: CASSPLGGAAYGYTF. The CDR3 DNA is TGTGCCAGCAGCCCGCTGGGGGGAGCCGCCTATGGCTACACCTTC.

The chain is built from TRBV29-1 and TRBJ2-5; tentatively, D is TRBD1 or TRBD2 (6 bases each). The CDR3 runs 14 residues. The V and J ends lost 4 bases and 5 bases respectively, with 17 bases between them. The germline V gene encodes CDR1 SQVTM and CDR2 ANQGSEA. Written as DNA, the CDR3 is TGCAGCGTTGTAAGGAGGGGACACGAGGAGACCCAGTACTTC. It is translated as CSVVRRGHEETQYF. Complete variable domain (other parts from reference TRBV29-1 and TRBJ2-5): SAVISQKPSRDICQRGTSLTIQCQVDSQVTMMFWYRQQPGQSLTLIATANQGSEATYESGFVIDKFPISRPNLTFSTLTVSNMSPEDSSIYLCSVVRRGHEETQYFGPGTRLLVL.

There are many counts of this clonotype. This chain uses TRBV29-1 with TRBJ2-1, with D perhaps matching TRBD2 (5 bases). Germline values: CDR1 SQVTM, CDR2 ANQGSEA. V was trimmed by 8 bases and J by 7 bases, leaving 12 bases between them. This CDR3 contains 11 residues. Here the CDR3 DNA reads TGCAGCACCCTCCGGGAAAATGAGCAGTTCTTC. Protein sequence: CSTLRENEQFF.

The chain links TRBV12-3 or TRBV12-4 to TRBJ2-7, with 9 bases fitting TRBD2. CDR3 length: 15 amino acids. Trimming at V came to 5 bases and at J to 2 bases, leaving 7 bases not matched to a gene. CDR3 amino acids: CASSPRSGGAYEQYF. The DNA for the CDR3 is TGTGCCAGCAGTCCCCGTAGCGGGGGAGCCTACGAGCAGTACTTC.

The chain combines TRBV7-2 with TRBJ2-7, with TRBD2 matching over 9 bases. With V trimmed by 2 bases and J by 3 bases, 5 bases remained unmatched. Germline V gene lookup returns CDR1 SGHTA and CDR2 FQGNSA. The CDR3 length is 15 residues. The CDR3: CASSLSLAGFYEQYF. CDR3 DNA: TGTGCCAGCAGCTTAAGCCTAGCGGGGTTCTACGAGCAGTACTTC. The full variable domain, in which reference TRBV7-2 and TRBJ2-7 provide the parts outside the CDR3, is GAGVSQSPSNKVTEKGKDVELRCDPISGHTALYWYRQSLGQGLEFLIYFQGNSAPDKSGLPSDRFSAERTGGSVSTLTIQRTQQEDSAVYLCASSLSLAGFYEQYFGPGTRLTVT.

This clonotype was counted only a few times. The rearrangement joins TRBV20-1 to TRBJ2-7; 12 nucleotides match TRBD2. Unmatched junction bases numbered 5, after V lost 2 bases and J lost 3 bases. Germline V gene sequence: CDR1 DFQATT, CDR2 SNEGSKA (reference sequence). This CDR3 comprises 15 residues. The CDR3 bases are TGCAGTGCTAGACTAGCGGGGGGGCCTTTCTACGAGCAGTACTTC. Its translation: CSARLAGGPFYEQYF.